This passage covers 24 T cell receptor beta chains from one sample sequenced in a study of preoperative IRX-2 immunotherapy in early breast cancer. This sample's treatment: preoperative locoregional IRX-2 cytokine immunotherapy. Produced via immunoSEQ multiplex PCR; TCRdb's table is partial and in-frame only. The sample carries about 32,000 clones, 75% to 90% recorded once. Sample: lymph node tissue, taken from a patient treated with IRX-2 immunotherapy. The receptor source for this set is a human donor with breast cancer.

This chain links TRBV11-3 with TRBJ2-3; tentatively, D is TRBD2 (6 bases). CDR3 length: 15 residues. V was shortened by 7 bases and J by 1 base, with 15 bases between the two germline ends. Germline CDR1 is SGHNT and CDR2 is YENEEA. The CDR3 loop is CASNPGPGGTDTQYF. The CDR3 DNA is TGTGCCAGCAACCCAGGTCCGGGGGGCACAGATACGCAGTATTTT.

The CDR3 is CASSGGPYEQYF. The CDR3, as DNA: TGTGCCAGTAGTGGGGGACCCTACGAGCAGTACTTC. V usage is TRBV19 and J usage is TRBJ2-7; tentatively, D is TRBD1 or TRBD2 (5 bases each). Trimming cost V 5 bases and J 2 bases, with 7 bases left between them. The length of the CDR3 is 12 residues. Germline lookup yields CDR1 LNHDA and CDR2 SQIVND (reference sequence).

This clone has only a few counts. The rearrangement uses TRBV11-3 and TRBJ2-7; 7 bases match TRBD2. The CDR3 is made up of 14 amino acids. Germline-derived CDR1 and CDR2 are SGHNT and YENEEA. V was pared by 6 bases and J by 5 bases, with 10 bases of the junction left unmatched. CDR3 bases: TGTGCCAGCAGACCCTGGGGGGAGGGCCACGAGCAGTACTTC. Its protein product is CASRPWGEGHEQYF.

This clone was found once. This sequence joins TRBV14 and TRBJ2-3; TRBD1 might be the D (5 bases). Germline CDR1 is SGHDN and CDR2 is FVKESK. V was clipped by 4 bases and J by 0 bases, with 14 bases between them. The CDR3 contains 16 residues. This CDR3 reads CASSPWGGHSTDTQYF. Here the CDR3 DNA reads TGTGCCAGCAGCCCGTGGGGCGGCCACAGCACAGATACGCAGTATTTT. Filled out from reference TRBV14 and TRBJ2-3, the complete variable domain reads EAGVTQFPSHSVIEKGQTVTLRCDPISGHDNLYWYRRVMGKEIKFLLHFVKESKQDESGMPNNRFLAERTGGTYSTLKVQPAELEDSGVYFCASSPWGGHSTDTQYFGPGTRLTVL.

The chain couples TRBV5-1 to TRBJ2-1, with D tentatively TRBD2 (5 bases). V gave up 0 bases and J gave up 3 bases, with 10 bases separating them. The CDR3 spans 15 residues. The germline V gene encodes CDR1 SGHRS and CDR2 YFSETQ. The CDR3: CASSLGGSVYNEQFF. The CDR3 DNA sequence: TGCGCCAGCAGCTTGGGTGGGAGCGTCTACAATGAGCAGTTCTTC. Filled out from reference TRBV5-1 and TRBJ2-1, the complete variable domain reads KAGVTQTPRYLIKTRGQQVTLSCSPISGHRSVSWYQQTPGQGLQFLFEYFSETQRNKGNFPGRFSGRQFSNSRSEMNVSTLELGDSALYLCASSLGGSVYNEQFFGPGTRLTVL.

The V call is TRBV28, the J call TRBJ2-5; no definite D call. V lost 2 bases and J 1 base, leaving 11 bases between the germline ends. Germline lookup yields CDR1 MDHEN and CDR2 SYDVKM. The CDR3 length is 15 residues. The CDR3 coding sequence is TGTGCCAGCAGTTTAGGTCACGTCCTCCAAGAGACCCAGTACTTC. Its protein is CASSLGHVLQETQYF.

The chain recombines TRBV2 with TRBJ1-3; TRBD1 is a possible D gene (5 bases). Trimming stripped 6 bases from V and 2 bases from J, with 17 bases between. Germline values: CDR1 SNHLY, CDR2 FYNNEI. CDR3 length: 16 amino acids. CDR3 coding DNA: TGTGCCAGCAGCGGGACCGTTAAGCTCCCTGGAAACACCATATATTTT. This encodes CASSGTVKLPGNTIYF.

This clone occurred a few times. In DNA, the CDR3 is TGTGCCAGTAGTATGGGAGATCAGCCCCAGCATTTT. Its protein is CASSMGDQPQHF. The V and J genes are TRBV19 and TRBJ1-5, with D unresolved. The CDR3 is 12 amino acids. Germline V CDR1 and CDR2: LNHDA, SQIVND (reference sequence). The V and J ends lost 3 bases and 5 bases respectively, with 5 bases between them.

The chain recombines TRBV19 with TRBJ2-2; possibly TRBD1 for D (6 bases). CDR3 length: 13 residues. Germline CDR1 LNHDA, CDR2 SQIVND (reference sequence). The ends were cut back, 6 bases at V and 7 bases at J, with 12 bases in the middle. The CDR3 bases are TGTGCCAGTAGCATTACAGGGATCGGGGAGCTGTTTTTT. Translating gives CASSITGIGELFF.

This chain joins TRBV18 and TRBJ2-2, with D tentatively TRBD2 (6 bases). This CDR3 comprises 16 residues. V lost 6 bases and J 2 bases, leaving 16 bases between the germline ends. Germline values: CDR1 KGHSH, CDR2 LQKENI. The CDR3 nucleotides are TGTGCCAGCTCCCCCCGAGGGAGGCTAAACACCGGGGAGCTGTTTTTT. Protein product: CASSPRGRLNTGELFF.

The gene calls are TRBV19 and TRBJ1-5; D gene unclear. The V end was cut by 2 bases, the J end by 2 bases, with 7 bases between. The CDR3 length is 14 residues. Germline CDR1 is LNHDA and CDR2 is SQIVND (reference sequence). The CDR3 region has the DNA TGTGCCAGTAGTATAATGGGTGGCAATCAGCCCCAGCATTTT. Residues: CASSIMGGNQPQHF.

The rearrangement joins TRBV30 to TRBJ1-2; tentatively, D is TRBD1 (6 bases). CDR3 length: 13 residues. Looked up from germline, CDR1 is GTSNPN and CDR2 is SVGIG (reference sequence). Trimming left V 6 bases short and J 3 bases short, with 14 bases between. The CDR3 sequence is CACPVGGHYGYTF. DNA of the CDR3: TGTGCCTGTCCCGTCGGGGGCCACTATGGCTACACCTTC.

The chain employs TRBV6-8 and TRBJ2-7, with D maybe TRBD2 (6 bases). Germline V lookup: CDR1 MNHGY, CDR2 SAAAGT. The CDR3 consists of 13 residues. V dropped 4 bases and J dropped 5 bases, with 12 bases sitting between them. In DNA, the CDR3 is TGTGCCAGCAGTTTGGACGGGAGTGACGAGCAGTACTTC. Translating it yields CASSLDGSDEQYF.

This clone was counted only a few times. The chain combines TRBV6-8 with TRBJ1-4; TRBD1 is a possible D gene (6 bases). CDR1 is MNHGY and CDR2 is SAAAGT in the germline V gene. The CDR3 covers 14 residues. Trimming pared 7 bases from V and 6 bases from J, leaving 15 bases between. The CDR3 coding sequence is TGTGCCAGCACCCCGAGGGGGGGGTATGAAAAACTGTTTTTT. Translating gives CASTPRGGYEKLFF.

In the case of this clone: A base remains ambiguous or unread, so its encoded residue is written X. CDR3 loop: CASSXAGQLNTEAFF. CDR3 nucleotide sequence: TGCGCCAGCAGCTTKGCGGGACAGTTGAACACTGAAGCTTTCTTT. The chain recombines TRBV5-1 with TRBJ1-1; 7 bases agree with TRBD1. The CDR3 has 15 amino acids. Germline assignment: CDR1 SGHRS and CDR2 YFSETQ. V lost 2 bases, J lost 0 bases, and 4 bases stayed unmatched.

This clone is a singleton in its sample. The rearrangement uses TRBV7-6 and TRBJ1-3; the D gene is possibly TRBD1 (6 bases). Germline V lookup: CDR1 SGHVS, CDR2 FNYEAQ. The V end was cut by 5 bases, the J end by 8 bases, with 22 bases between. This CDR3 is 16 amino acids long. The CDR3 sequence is CASSQHPNREGYTIYF. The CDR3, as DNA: TGTGCCAGCAGCCAACACCCGAACAGGGAAGGGTACACCATATATTTT.

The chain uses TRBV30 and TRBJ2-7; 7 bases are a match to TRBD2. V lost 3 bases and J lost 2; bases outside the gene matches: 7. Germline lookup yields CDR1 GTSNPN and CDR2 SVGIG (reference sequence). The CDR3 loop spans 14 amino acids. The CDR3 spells CAWSPTSHAYEQYF. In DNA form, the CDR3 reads TGTGCCTGGAGCCCGACTAGCCATGCCTACGAGCAGTACTTC.

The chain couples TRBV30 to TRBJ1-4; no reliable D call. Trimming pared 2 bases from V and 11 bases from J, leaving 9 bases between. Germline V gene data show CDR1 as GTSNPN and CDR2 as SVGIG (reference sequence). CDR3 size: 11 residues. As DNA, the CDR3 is TGTGCCTGGAGTCGGAGAGAGAAACTGTTTTTT. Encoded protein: CAWSRREKLFF.

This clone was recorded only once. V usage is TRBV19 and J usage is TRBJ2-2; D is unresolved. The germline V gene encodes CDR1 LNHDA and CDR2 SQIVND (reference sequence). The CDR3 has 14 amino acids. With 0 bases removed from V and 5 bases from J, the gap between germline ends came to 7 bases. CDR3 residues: CASSIEQVTGELFF. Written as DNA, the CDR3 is TGTGCCAGTAGTATAGAGCAGGTGACCGGGGAGCTGTTTTTT.

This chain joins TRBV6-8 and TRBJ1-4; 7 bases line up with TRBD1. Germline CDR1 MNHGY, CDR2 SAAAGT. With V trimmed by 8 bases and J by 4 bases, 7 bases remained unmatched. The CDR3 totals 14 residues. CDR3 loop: CASCPDRVNEKLFF. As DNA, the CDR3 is TGTGCCAGCTGCCCAGACAGGGTTAATGAAAAACTGTTTTTT.

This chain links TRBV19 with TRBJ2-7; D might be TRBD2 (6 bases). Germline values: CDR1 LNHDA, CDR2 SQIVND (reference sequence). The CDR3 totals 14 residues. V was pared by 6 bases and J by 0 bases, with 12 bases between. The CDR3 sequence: CASRPRGGSYEQYF. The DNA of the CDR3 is TGTGCCAGTAGGCCGCGGGGCGGCTCCTACGAGCAGTACTTC.

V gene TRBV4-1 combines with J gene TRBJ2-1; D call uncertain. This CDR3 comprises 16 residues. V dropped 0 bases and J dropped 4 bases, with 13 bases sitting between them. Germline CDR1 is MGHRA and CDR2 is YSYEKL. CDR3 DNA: TGCGCCAGCAGCCAAGATTTGGGTAGCCTTTACAATGAGCAGTTCTTC. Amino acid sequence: CASSQDLGSLYNEQFF.

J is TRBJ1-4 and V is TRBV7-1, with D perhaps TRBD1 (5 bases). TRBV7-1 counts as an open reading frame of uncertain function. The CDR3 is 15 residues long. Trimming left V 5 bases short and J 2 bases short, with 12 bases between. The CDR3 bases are TGTGCCAGCAGCGGCCGTGGGGGTACTAATGAAAAACTGTTTTTT. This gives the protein CASSGRGGTNEKLFF.

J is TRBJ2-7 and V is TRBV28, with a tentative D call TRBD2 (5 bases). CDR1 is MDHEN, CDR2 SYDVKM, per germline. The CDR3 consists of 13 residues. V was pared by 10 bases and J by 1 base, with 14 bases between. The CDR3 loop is CATIRTGSYEQYF. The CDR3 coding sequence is TGTGCCACTATCCGGACGGGATCCTACGAGCAGTACTTC. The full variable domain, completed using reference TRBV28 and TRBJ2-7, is DVKVTQSSRYLVKRTGEKVFLECVQDMDHENMFWYRQDPGLGLRLIYFSYDVKMKEKGDIPEGYSVSREKKERFSLILESASTNQTSMYLCATIRTGSYEQYFGPGTRLTVT.